Each of the 29 T cell receptor beta chains below was sequenced from the same sample in a study of T-cell reconstitution after alpha-beta-depleted transplantation in children. During its preparation, the TCRbeta library received unique molecular identifiers. A single record per CDR3 protein comes from TCRdb applying MiXCR to the PCR reads. The sample carries fewer than 700,000 distinct CDR3 sequences, 10% to 15% recorded once. The sample consisted of PBMCs, mostly from graft donor cells, taken 360 days after TCRalphabeta/CD19-depleted stem cell transplant. The receptors derive from a male patient between 5 and 17 years old who had a stem cell transplant for acute myeloid leukemia, so the T cells may come from the graft donor.

Many counts were recorded for this clonotype. This chain joins TRBV5-1 and TRBJ2-7; 10 bases match TRBD1. Germline V lookup: CDR1 SGHRS, CDR2 YFSETQ. The V and J ends lost 4 bases and 2 bases, in that order; junction bases with no gene match: 6. The length of the CDR3 is 15 residues. The CDR3 DNA is TGCGCCAGCAGCCCAGGGACAGGGGTCACCTACGAGCAGTACTTC. Its translation is CASSPGTGVTYEQYF. The complete variable domain, with remaining parts taken from reference TRBV5-1 and TRBJ2-7, reads KAGVTQTPRYLIKTRGQQVTLSCSPISGHRSVSWYQQTPGQGLQFLFEYFSETQRNKGNFPGRFSGRQFSNSRSEMNVSTLELGDSALYLCASSPGTGVTYEQYFGPGTRLTVT.

The genes are TRBV4-3 and TRBJ2-7; weak D call: TRBD2 (6 bases). The ends were cut back, 2 bases at V and 4 bases at J, with 18 bases in the middle. The CDR3 contains 16 residues. The germline V gene encodes CDR1 LGHNA and CDR2 YSLEER. The DNA of the CDR3 is TGCGCCAGCAGCCAACTTGGAGGGCCGGCTTCTTACGAGCAGTACTTC. Protein: CASSQLGGPASYEQYF.

This chain uses TRBV28 with TRBJ2-5; D remains ambiguous. The V end lost 3 bases, the J end lost 7 bases, and 12 bases lay between the germline ends. CDR1 is MDHEN and CDR2 is SYDVKM in the germline V gene. This CDR3 is 13 amino acids long. The CDR3 nucleotides are TGTGCCAGCAGTTTGCTGAATTTGGGGACCCAGTACTTC. Translation gives CASSLLNLGTQYF. The whole variable domain, filled in from reference TRBV28 and TRBJ2-5, reads DVKVTQSSRYLVKRTGEKVFLECVQDMDHENMFWYRQDPGLGLRLIYFSYDVKMKEKGDIPEGYSVSREKKERFSLILESASTNQTSMYLCASSLLNLGTQYFGPGTRLLVL.

This chain links TRBV29-1 with TRBJ2-4, with 10 positions matching TRBD1. Germline V lookup: CDR1 SQVTM, CDR2 ANQGSEA. Trimming took 2 bases from V and 6 from J; bases not matched to a gene: 4. The CDR3 extends over 14 amino acids. Here the CDR3 reads CSVERGQGGNIQYF. CDR3 DNA: TGCAGCGTTGAAAGAGGACAGGGGGGAAACATTCAGTACTTC.

V and J are TRBV24-1 and TRBJ2-5, with a tentative D call TRBD2 (5 bases). The V end was cut by 7 bases, the J end by 1 base, with 9 bases between. Germline V CDR1 and CDR2: KGHDR, SFDVKD. The length of the CDR3 is 13 residues. The CDR3 region has the DNA TGTGCCACCAGCTCGCGGGCCCAAGAGACCCAGTACTTC. Protein: CATSSRAQETQYF.

This clonotype was recorded a few times. The rearrangement uses TRBV18 and TRBJ2-4; D remains ambiguous. Trimming took 2 bases from V and 3 from J, leaving 14 bases between them. The CDR3 spans 16 residues. The germline CDR1 and CDR2 sequences are KGHSH and LQKENI. This chain's CDR3 is CASSPVQVFGKNIQYF. DNA for the CDR3: TGTGCCAGCTCACCAGTTCAGGTTTTTGGCAAAAACATTCAGTACTTC.

The chain recombines TRBV20-1 with TRBJ2-3; the match to TRBD1 covers 9 bases. Germline V gives CDR1 DFQATT, CDR2 SNEGSKA (reference sequence). V lost 7 bases to trimming and J lost 6 bases; unmatched junction nucleotides: 14. The CDR3 consists of 15 residues. CDR3 residues: CSVTLYRGHSDTQYF. The CDR3 DNA reads as TGCAGTGTTACCTTATACAGGGGGCATTCGGATACGCAGTATTTT.

This clonotype was found many times. The CDR3 DNA is TGCGCCAGCAGTTCGGGGAGCGGGAGCTTTTCCTACGAGCAGTACTTC. Translating gives CASSSGSGSFSYEQYF. The rearrangement joins TRBV5-1 to TRBJ2-7, with 8 bases matching TRBD2. Per the germline V gene, CDR1 is SGHRS and CDR2 is YFSETQ. The length of the CDR3 is 16 residues. With 5 bases clipped from V and 1 base from J, the junction kept 11 bases outside the gene matches.

V and J are TRBV4-3 and TRBJ2-5; D unresolved. Germline V gene lookup returns CDR1 LGHNA and CDR2 YSLEER. The CDR3 has 13 residues. V lost 0 bases to trimming and J lost 5 bases, with 7 bases between them. The CDR3 DNA reads TGCGCCAGCAGCCAAGATCATTGGGAGACCCAGTACTTC. Translated, it gives CASSQDHWETQYF.

This chain joins TRBV7-2 and TRBJ1-1, with D perhaps matching TRBD1 (5 bases). The germline V and J ends were trimmed by 4 bases and 3 bases, with 12 bases remaining between them. The CDR3 loop spans 14 amino acids. Looked up from germline, CDR1 is SGHTA and CDR2 is FQGNSA. The DNA of the CDR3 is TGTGCCAGCAGCTCACAGGCTAAGGACACTGAAGCTTTCTTT. Residues: CASSSQAKDTEAFF.

The CDR3 here is CASTPVVDTGELFF. For the CDR3, the DNA is TGTGCCAGCACCCCAGTCGTGGACACCGGGGAGCTGTTTTTT. The chain has TRBV6-1 and TRBJ2-2; the D is unclear. The germline gives CDR1 MNHNS, CDR2 SASEGT. Trimming removed 7 bases from V and 3 bases from J, with 12 bases in between. This CDR3 region has 14 residues.

The gene calls are TRBV20-1 and TRBJ2-7; 11 positions agree with TRBD2. V trimming: 6 bases; J trimming: 2 bases; junction bases outside the gene matches: 12. This CDR3 has 16 residues. Germline V gene lookup returns CDR1 DFQATT and CDR2 SNEGSKA (reference sequence). The chain's CDR3 is CSAPWASGRRTYEQYF. CDR3 nucleotide sequence: TGCAGTGCCCCCTGGGCTAGCGGGAGGAGAACCTACGAGCAGTACTTC.

This clonotype was detected a few times. J is TRBJ2-4 and V is TRBV6-2 or TRBV6-3; tentatively, D is TRBD2 (5 bases). V lost 0 bases, J lost 3 bases, and 15 bases lay in between. The germline V gene encodes CDR1 MNHEY and CDR2 SVGEGT. CDR3 size: 17 residues. The CDR3 DNA reads as TGTGCCAGCAGTTACTCGAGTAGGAGGAGTGGCAAAAACATTCAGTACTTC. Translation: CASSYSSRRSGKNIQYF.

The chain combines TRBV29-1 with TRBJ2-7; TRBD2 might be the D (5 bases). The V gene's germline CDR1 is SQVTM and CDR2 ANQGSEA. The CDR3 runs 12 residues. V lost 6 bases, J lost 7 bases, and 16 bases lay in between. The CDR3, as DNA: TGCAGCGTCTCCCCCGGGGTAGTGGAGCAGTACTTC. Protein sequence: CSVSPGVVEQYF.

This clonotype has more than one count but fewer than ten. The DNA is omitted, as the CDR3 cannot be located on it reliably, and the CDR3 follows TCRdb's listing. This chain joins TRBV7-6 and TRBJ2-2; no DNA check was done on the table's D call, TRBD2. Including both end residues, the CDR3 is 20 amino acids long. CDR1 and CDR2 from the germline V gene are SGHVS and FNYEAQ. The CDR3 is CASSLFLLGLAYKNTGELFF.

This clonotype turned up a few times. V and J are TRBV19 and TRBJ2-1; D is unclear. CDR3 length: 10 amino acids. V gave up 3 bases and J gave up 11 bases, with 5 bases separating them. Germline V gene data show CDR1 as LNHDA and CDR2 as SQIVND (reference sequence). The CDR3 is CASSMEKQFF. CDR3 bases: TGTGCCAGTAGTATGGAAAAGCAGTTCTTC.

Ten or more counts support this clonotype. J is TRBJ2-7 and V is TRBV28; 10 bases align to TRBD2. Losses at the gene ends were 3 bases for V and 3 bases for J; bases not matched to a gene: 5. Germline-derived CDR1 and CDR2 are MDHEN and SYDVKM. The CDR3 is 15 amino acids. The CDR3 DNA reads as TGTGCCAGCAGTTTCGGACTAGCGGCTATCTACGAGCAGTACTTC. Its protein product is CASSFGLAAIYEQYF.

This clonotype has at least ten counts. The CDR3 DNA reads TGTGCCAGCAGTTTCCGGACAGGGTCTATGGGGGAGCTGTTTTTT. Translated, it gives CASSFRTGSMGELFF. This sequence joins TRBV12-3 or TRBV12-4 and TRBJ2-2; 8 bases map to TRBD1. V lost 3 bases and J lost 8; bases outside the gene matches: 8. The CDR3 loop spans 15 amino acids.

The CDR3 loop reads CASSYWGIQVAGGETQYF. Here the CDR3 DNA reads TGTGCCAGCAGTTACTGGGGTATACAGGTGGCAGGAGGGGAGACCCAGTACTTC. V usage is TRBV6-5 and J usage is TRBJ2-5; D is possibly TRBD2 (6 bases). The V gene's germline CDR1 is MNHEY and CDR2 SVGAGI. V gave up 1 base and J gave up 5 bases, with 23 bases separating them. The CDR3 length is 18 residues.

This clonotype showed up many times. CDR3 sequence: CSVDPGTGWYNEQFF. In DNA, the CDR3 is TGCAGCGTTGATCCCGGGACAGGATGGTACAATGAGCAGTTCTTC. The V gene is TRBV29-1, the J gene TRBJ2-1; the match to TRBD1 covers 8 bases. With 3 bases clipped from V and 4 bases from J, the junction kept 8 bases outside the gene matches. This CDR3 has 15 residues. Germline CDR1 SQVTM, CDR2 ANQGSEA.

The rearrangement links TRBV4-3 to TRBJ2-7, with 13 positions matching TRBD2. The V segment lost 3 bases and the J segment 3 bases; nucleotides outside the gene matches: 11. Germline CDR1 and CDR2: LGHNA and YSLEER. The CDR3 covers 18 residues. The CDR3 loop is CASSHLFGLAGDSYEQYF. DNA of the CDR3: TGCGCCAGCAGCCACCTTTTTGGACTAGCGGGAGACAGCTACGAGCAGTACTTC.

This clonotype has ten or more counts. This chain joins TRBV9 and TRBJ2-1, with D maybe TRBD2 (5 bases). With 5 bases removed from V and 5 bases from J, the gap between germline ends came to 11 bases. Germline CDR1 and CDR2: SGDLS and YYNGEE. The CDR3 sequence is 13 residues long. CDR3 DNA sequence: TGTGCCAGCAGTGCGGAGGTCCACAATGAGCAGTTCTTC. The encoded protein is CASSAEVHNEQFF.

This clonotype was counted at least ten times. The chain recombines TRBV20-1 with TRBJ2-5; the D is unclear. CDR1 is DFQATT and CDR2 is SNEGSKA in the germline V gene (reference sequence). The ends were cut back, 3 bases at V and 0 bases at J, with 8 bases in the middle. The length of the CDR3 is 13 residues. CDR3 bases: TGCAGTGCTAGTTCACCGTACCAAGAGACCCAGTACTTC. It is translated as CSASSPYQETQYF.

This chain links TRBV10-3 with TRBJ2-3, with 7 bases lining up with TRBD1. The V gene's germline CDR1 is ENHRY and CDR2 SYGVKD. This CDR3 is 12 amino acids long. Trimming took 3 bases from V and 13 from J; bases not matched to a gene: 7. In DNA, the CDR3 is TGTGCCATCAGTGAATCTCTCGGGACAGAGTATTTT. Residues: CAISESLGTEYF.

This clonotype was detected ten times or more. The chain is built from TRBV28 and TRBJ2-1; 9 positions match TRBD1. V dropped 7 bases and J dropped 8; count of bases not matched to a gene: 15. The germline V gene encodes CDR1 MDHEN and CDR2 SYDVKM. The CDR3 contains 16 residues. Here the CDR3 reads CASINPGTGIIDEQFF. CDR3 sequence (DNA): TGTGCCAGCATCAACCCCGGGACAGGGATAATTGATGAGCAGTTCTTC.

This clonotype came up a few times. The chain is built from TRBV2 and TRBJ2-7, with 9 bases aligning to TRBD2. CDR1 and CDR2 (germline): SNHLY, FYNNEI. With 7 bases clipped from V and 2 bases from J, the junction kept 0 bases outside the gene matches. This CDR3 has 12 amino acids. CDR3 residues: CASTSGAYEQYF. The CDR3, as DNA: TGTGCCAGCACTAGCGGGGCCTACGAGCAGTACTTC.

This clonotype was counted many times. This rearrangement joins TRBV20-1 to TRBJ2-7, with 10 bases lining up with TRBD2. CDR3 size: 14 residues. V lost 8 bases, J lost 2 bases, and 9 bases stayed unmatched. The germline gives CDR1 DFQATT, CDR2 SNEGSKA (reference sequence). The CDR3 loop reads CSFGPSGRTYEQYF. The CDR3 DNA sequence: TGCAGTTTCGGGCCTAGCGGGAGAACCTACGAGCAGTACTTC.

This clonotype was recorded at least ten times. This chain links TRBV5-1 with TRBJ2-2, with D possibly being TRBD2 (6 bases). This CDR3 comprises 16 residues. Looked up from germline, CDR1 is SGHRS and CDR2 is YFSETQ. Trimming removed 0 bases from V and 0 bases from J, with 9 bases in between. In DNA, the CDR3 is TGCGCCAGCAGCTTGGGGAGGGTCCCGAACACCGGGGAGCTGTTTTTT. This codes for CASSLGRVPNTGELFF.

This chain connects TRBV7-9 to TRBJ2-7, with TRBD2 identical over 8 bases. V dropped 5 bases and J dropped 6; count of bases not matched to a gene: 12. The CDR3 has 15 amino acids. Germline V gene sequence: CDR1 SEHNR, CDR2 FQNEAQ (reference sequence). In nucleotides, the CDR3 is TGTGCCAGCAGCGACCGACTAGCGTCGTTCCTCGAGCAGTACTTC. As protein: CASSDRLASFLEQYF.